Listed below are T cell receptor beta chains from one sample, sequenced in a study of T cell changes during pregnancy in multiple sclerosis. This table comes from immunoSEQ multiplex PCR, and its TCRdb copy is limited to in-frame clones, with some not included. The table lists 54,000 or so clones, about 94% of them singletons. The sequenced sample was CD4+ T cells from peripheral blood mononuclear cells, obtained before pregnancy. The source is a female donor with multiple sclerosis, enrolled in a pregnancy study. Each CDR3 is given with its conserved first and last residue. The D gene is left open where the match is weak. The listing skips clone size in some rows; elsewhere it reads once, few, many or a size class.

CASSGMGLVYGYTF	TGTGCCAGCAGCGGAATGGGACTTGTCTATGGCTACACCTTC	NA	TRBV9	TRBJ1-2	NA
CASSFWGEQYEQYF	TGTGCCAGCAGTTTCTGGGGGGAGCAGTACGAGCAGTACTTC	NA	TRBV2	TRBJ2-7	NA
CASSSTGFESGANVLTF	TGTGCCAGCAGCTCGACAGGTTTCGAATCTGGGGCCAACGTCCTGACTTTC	NA	TRBV7-2	TRBJ2-6	few
CASSLIGGRKYSGANVLTF	TGTGCCAGCAGCTTAATAGGCGGAAGAAAATACTCTGGGGCCAACGTCCTGACTTTC	NA	TRBV7-3	TRBJ2-6	NA
CASSLREGNEQFF	TGCGCCAGCAGCTTGCGGGAGGGAAATGAGCAGTTCTTC	TRBD2	TRBV5-1	TRBJ2-1	once
CASSFGTSGYEQYF	TGTGCCAGCAGCTTCGGGACTAGCGGTTACGAGCAGTACTTC	TRBD2	TRBV13	TRBJ2-7	NA
CASSDSTSGSNEQFF	TGTGCCAGCAGTGACTCAACTAGCGGGAGTAATGAGCAGTTCTTC	TRBD2	TRBV6-4	TRBJ2-1	once
CASSQVTGGANSPLHF	TGCGCCAGCAGCCAAGTAACAGGGGGCGCGAATTCACCCCTCCACTTT	TRBD1	TRBV4-1	TRBJ1-6	once
CATGGTGGSGANVLTF	TGTGCCACCGGGGGGACAGGGGGATCAGGGGCCAACGTCCTGACTTTC	TRBD1	TRBV19	TRBJ2-6	NA
CSVGVRQGYNEQFF	TGCAGCGTTGGGGTTCGACAGGGATACAATGAGCAGTTCTTC	TRBD1	TRBV29-1	TRBJ2-1	NA
CASSYSPDTEAFF	TGTGCCAGCAGTTACTCTCCGGACACTGAAGCTTTCTTT	NA	TRBV6-6	TRBJ1-1	NA